This entry lists 29 T cell receptor beta chains sequenced from one sample in a study of blood T cell repertoires in COVID-19. This table comes from immunoSEQ multiplex PCR, and its TCRdb copy is limited to in-frame clones, with some not included. The sample lists hundreds of thousands of clones, around 87% occurring once. The sample consisted of PBMCs or T cells enriched from blood (not recorded which). The receptors shown here come from a woman between 50 and 59 years old who had recovered from COVID-19.

The chain joins TRBV10-3 to TRBJ2-1, with a tentative D call TRBD1 (6 bases). The CDR3 is 15 amino acids. V shed 3 bases and J shed 4 bases, with 13 bases lying between them. CDR1 is ENHRY and CDR2 is SYGVKD in the germline V gene. The CDR3 nucleotides read TGTGCCATCAGTGATATGGGGGCAAATTACAATGAGCAGTTCTTC. This translates into CAISDMGANYNEQFF.

J is TRBJ1-1 and V is TRBV5-1; no definite D call. The germline CDR1 and CDR2 sequences are SGHRS and YFSETQ. Trimming shortened V by 2 bases and J by 0 bases, and 8 bases separated the two germline ends. This CDR3 has 14 amino acids. The CDR3 sequence is CASSFHYMNTEAFF. The CDR3 region has the DNA TGCGCCAGCAGCTTCCACTACATGAACACTGAAGCTTTCTTT.

The chain couples TRBV6-1 to TRBJ2-3, with TRBD2 matching 7 bases. With V trimmed by 2 bases and J by 4 bases, 6 bases remained unmatched. The CDR3 totals 15 residues. In germline, CDR1 is MNHNS, CDR2 SASEGT. CDR3 protein: CASSEYPAGPDTQYF. CDR3 coding DNA: TGTGCCAGCAGTGAATATCCAGCGGGGCCAGATACGCAGTATTTT.

The V call is TRBV19, the J call TRBJ1-3, with 11 nucleotides matching TRBD1. Germline V CDR1 and CDR2: LNHDA, SQIVND (reference sequence). V lost 7 bases, J lost 3 bases, and 5 bases stayed unmatched. The CDR3 totals 15 residues. CDR3 in amino acids: CASTPGTGGGNTIYF. In nucleotides, the CDR3 is TGTGCCAGTACCCCCGGGACAGGGGGTGGAAACACCATATATTTT. Supplemented by reference TRBV19 and TRBJ1-3, the full variable domain reads DGGITQSPKYLFRKEGQNVTLSCEQNLNHDAMYWYRQDPGQGLRLIYYSQIVNDFQKGDIAEGYSVSREKKESFPLTVTSAQKNPTAFYLCASTPGTGGGNTIYFGEGSWLTVV.

J is TRBJ1-5 and V is TRBV28, with unresolved D. This CDR3 comprises 13 residues. Deletions cut 6 bases from V and 6 bases from J, with 12 bases between. CDR1 is MDHEN, CDR2 SYDVKM, per germline. The CDR3: CASRVQLAQPQHF. Here the CDR3 DNA reads TGTGCCAGCAGGGTCCAACTAGCTCAGCCCCAGCATTTT. The full variable domain, in which reference TRBV28 and TRBJ1-5 provide the parts outside the CDR3, is DVKVTQSSRYLVKRTGEKVFLECVQDMDHENMFWYRQDPGLGLRLIYFSYDVKMKEKGDIPEGYSVSREKKERFSLILESASTNQTSMYLCASRVQLAQPQHFGDGTRLSIL.

This sequence joins TRBV7-2 and TRBJ2-1, with 7 bases identical to TRBD2. The CDR3 consists of 17 residues. Germline trimming cut 5 bases from V and 7 bases from J; bases unmatched to any gene: 17. Germline CDR1 reads SGHTA; CDR2 reads FQGNSA. CDR3 nucleotide sequence: TGTGCCAGCAGCCCCCTGGGGGGAGGGTATCGTGGGAATGAGCAGTTCTTC. Translated: CASSPLGGGYRGNEQFF.

This clone was detected only a few times. This chain uses TRBV7-9 with TRBJ1-4, with D perhaps matching TRBD1 (6 bases). CDR3 size: 13 residues. Trimming took off 3 bases at V and 8 bases at J, with 10 bases between the two ends. Germline V lookup: CDR1 SEHNR, CDR2 FQNEAQ (reference sequence). The DNA for the CDR3 is TGTGCCAGCAGCTTCATGCAGGGGGAAAAACTGTTTTTT. This codes for CASSFMQGEKLFF.

This rearrangement joins TRBV30 to TRBJ2-1, with D possibly matching TRBD2 (5 bases). The germline V gene has CDR1 GTSNPN and CDR2 SVGIG (reference sequence). The CDR3 has 16 amino acids. Between the trimmed V and J ends, which lost 4 bases and 0 bases, there was a span of 16 bases. The CDR3 loop is CAWNPRPGISYNEQFF. CDR3 coding DNA: TGTGCCTGGAACCCCAGGCCGGGAATCTCCTACAATGAGCAGTTCTTC.

The J gene is TRBJ2-2, the V gene TRBV27, with 8 positions matching TRBD2. With 4 bases clipped from V and 6 bases from J, the junction kept 10 bases outside the gene matches. There are 16 residues in the CDR3. CDR1 is MNHEY and CDR2 is SMNVEV in the germline V gene (reference sequence). CDR3 bases: TGTGCCAGCAGTTCCCGGGGTGCCGGGAGGGCCGGGGAGCTGTTTTTT. This encodes CASSSRGAGRAGELFF.

CDR3 DNA sequence: TGTGCCAGCAGGGCGAGGACAGGACCCAAAGAGACCCAGTACTTC. Translating gives CASRARTGPKETQYF. The genes are TRBV6-5 and TRBJ2-5; 7 bases line up with TRBD1. V was pared by 6 bases and J by 3 bases, with 10 bases of the junction left unmatched. The CDR3 totals 15 residues. CDR1 is MNHEY, CDR2 SVGAGI, per germline.

This clone was seen ten or more times. This rearrangement joins TRBV10-1 to TRBJ1-3; D unclear. The CDR3 is 12 amino acids. CDR1 WNHNN and CDR2 SYGVQD come from the germline V gene (reference sequence). V lost 6 bases and J 4 bases, leaving 7 bases between the germline ends. The CDR3 DNA reads TGCGCCAGCAGAACGACAGGAAACACCATATATTTT. Translated: CASRTTGNTIYF.

The J gene is TRBJ2-1, the V gene TRBV28; D uncertain. The CDR3 has 15 amino acids. Germline CDR1 reads MDHEN; CDR2 reads SYDVKM. V was clipped by 2 bases and J by 3 bases, with 11 bases between them. For the CDR3, the DNA is TGTGCCAGCAGTTTAACCACTCCAAGCTACAATGAGCAGTTCTTC. It encodes CASSLTTPSYNEQFF.

V and J are TRBV28 and TRBJ2-7; 8 bases align to TRBD2. Germline assignment: CDR1 MDHEN and CDR2 SYDVKM. The CDR3 loop spans 12 amino acids. V was pared by 6 bases and J by 7 bases, with 5 bases of the junction left unmatched. This chain's CDR3 is CASSPGTREQYF. The CDR3 DNA sequence: TGTGCCAGCAGCCCCGGGACTAGAGAGCAGTACTTC.

The V call is TRBV20-1, the J call TRBJ1-2, with TRBD1 as a possible D gene (5 bases). Trimming removed 3 bases at V and 1 base at J, with 12 bases between. This CDR3 contains 14 residues. From germline, CDR1 is DFQATT and CDR2 SNEGSKA (reference sequence). The CDR3 DNA sequence: TGCAGTGCTAGTAGTCAGGGCCTTAACTATGGCTACACCTTC. This encodes CSASSQGLNYGYTF.

The rearrangement uses TRBV27 and TRBJ1-1, with D perhaps matching TRBD1 (5 bases). With 4 bases removed from V and 7 bases from J, the gap between germline ends came to 13 bases. Germline V gene lookup returns CDR1 MNHEY and CDR2 SMNVEV (reference sequence). This CDR3 spans 13 amino acids. The CDR3 bases are TGTGCCAGCAGTTCTCGGACCGGGGGTGAAGCTTTCTTT. Amino acid sequence: CASSSRTGGEAFF.

This chain links TRBV27 with TRBJ2-2; the match to TRBD2 covers 13 bases. Trimming at V came to 3 bases and at J to 7 bases, leaving 8 bases not matched to a gene. CDR1 and CDR2 (germline): MNHEY, SMNVEV (reference sequence). CDR3 length: 17 amino acids. The CDR3, as DNA: TGTGCCAGCAGTTTGCTACTAGCGGGAGGGTCGAACGGGGAGCTGTTTTTT. Its translation is CASSLLLAGGSNGELFF.

The rearrangement joins TRBV7-8 to TRBJ1-1, with D uncertain. This CDR3 region has 13 residues. Germline lookup yields CDR1 SGHVS and CDR2 FQNEAQ. V lost 5 bases, J lost 1 base, and 8 bases lay in between. In nucleotides, the CDR3 is TGTGCCAGCAGCCTCGACTCGAACACTGAAGCTTTCTTT. Protein sequence: CASSLDSNTEAFF.

CDR3 coding DNA: TGTGCCAGCGACAGGGGCCATGGGGAAAAACTGTTTTTT. Translating gives CASDRGHGEKLFF. The chain couples TRBV9 to TRBJ1-4; TRBD1 agrees at 8 bases. Trimming took 7 bases from V and 8 from J; bases not matched to a gene: 7. CDR3 length: 13 amino acids. Germline V lookup: CDR1 SGDLS, CDR2 YYNGEE.

This chain connects TRBV4-2 to TRBJ2-1, with D possibly TRBD1 on 5 matching bases. There are 14 residues in the CDR3. V gave up 5 bases and J gave up 5 bases, with 13 bases separating them. Germline V gene data show CDR1 as LGHNA and CDR2 as YNFKEQ. The CDR3 DNA sequence: TGTGCCAGCAGCTCGATAAGGACAAACAATGAGCAGTTCTTC. Its protein product is CASSSIRTNNEQFF.

This clone was counted only a few times. The chain uses TRBV5-5 and TRBJ1-2; 7 nucleotides agree with TRBD1. The CDR3 has 13 amino acids. Trimming cost V 0 bases and J 7 bases; bases outside gene matches: 3. CDR1 is SGHKS and CDR2 is YYEKEE in the germline V gene (reference sequence). CDR3: CASSLGGGFGYTF. The CDR3 nucleotides read TGTGCCAGCAGCTTGGGAGGGGGCTTTGGCTACACCTTC.

The chain recombines TRBV19 with TRBJ2-3, with D possibly matching TRBD2 (5 bases). Germline values: CDR1 LNHDA, CDR2 SQIVND (reference sequence). The CDR3 covers 14 residues. The V and J ends lost 5 bases and 6 bases respectively, with 15 bases between them. The CDR3 coding sequence is TGTGCCAGTAGTCCAAGTAGTACTAGGGATACGCAGTATTTT. Protein: CASSPSSTRDTQYF.

This clone has just a few counts. The chain employs TRBV7-9 and TRBJ1-4; 9 bases match TRBD1. This CDR3 has 16 amino acids. Trimming removed 3 bases from V and 8 bases from J; junction bases left unmatched: 10. CDR1 and CDR2 (germline): SEHNR, FQNEAQ (reference sequence). CDR3 bases: TGTGCCAGCAGCTTGTTTTCGACAGGGGGTCGAGAAAAACTGTTTTTT. Amino acids: CASSLFSTGGREKLFF.

V is TRBV5-1 and J is TRBJ2-7, with 9 bases matching TRBD2. The germline V gene has CDR1 SGHRS and CDR2 YFSETQ. V trimming: 4 bases; J trimming: 3 bases; junction bases outside the gene matches: 5. The CDR3 runs 14 residues. DNA of the CDR3: TGCGCCAGCAGCGAGCGGGGGGCCCTCTACGAGCAGTACTTC. Encoded protein: CASSERGALYEQYF.

The gene calls are TRBV30 and TRBJ1-2, with 7 bases fitting TRBD1. Looked up from germline, CDR1 is GTSNPN and CDR2 is SVGIG (reference sequence). V shed 5 bases and J 6 bases; nucleotides not matched to a gene: 12. This CDR3 comprises 14 residues. CDR3 protein: CAWWRITGVHGYTF. The CDR3 coding sequence is TGTGCCTGGTGGCGAATAACAGGGGTTCATGGCTACACCTTC.

The J gene is TRBJ2-1, the V gene TRBV6-2 or TRBV6-3; 10 bases match TRBD1. Germline values: CDR1 MNHEY, CDR2 SVGEGT. After removal of 4 bases from V and 3 bases from J, the junction contained 3 bases not matched to a gene. The CDR3 consists of 15 residues. This CDR3 is CASSSGTGDYNEQFF. As DNA, the CDR3 is TGTGCCAGCAGTTCCGGGACAGGGGACTACAATGAGCAGTTCTTC.

The genes are TRBV3-1 (or the pseudogene TRBV3-2) and TRBJ1-5; 8 nucleotides align to TRBD1. Losses at the gene ends were 0 bases for V and 6 bases for J; bases not matched to a gene: 4. This CDR3 comprises 15 residues. Per the germline V gene, CDR1 is LGHDT and CDR2 is YNNKEL (reference sequence). The CDR3 DNA reads as TGTGCCAGCAGCCAAGACGACAGGGGTACTCAGCCCCAGCATTTT. Encoded protein: CASSQDDRGTQPQHF.

The chain links TRBV18 to TRBJ2-2, with TRBD1 matching 7 bases. The J segment lost 5 bases and the V segment lost 4 bases, leaving 1 base of the junction unmatched. Germline V gene sequence: CDR1 KGHSH, CDR2 LQKENI. The CDR3 extends over 13 amino acids. The DNA for the CDR3 is TGTGCCAGCTCACGACAGGGTACCGGGGAGCTGTTTTTT. Translating gives CASSRQGTGELFF. Full variable domain (remainder filled in from reference TRBV18 and TRBJ2-2): NAGVMQNPRHLVRRRGQEARLRCSPMKGHSHVYWYRQLPEEGLKFMVYLQKENIIDESGMPKERFSAEFPKEGPSILRIQQVVRGDSAAYFCASSRQGTGELFFGEGSRLTVL.

The chain couples TRBV29-1 to TRBJ2-3; TRBD2 is a possible D gene (6 bases). The germline V gene has CDR1 SQVTM and CDR2 ANQGSEA. V was cut by 3 bases and J by 8 bases, with 12 bases left in between. This CDR3 is built from 12 residues. The CDR3 spells CSVEGGVPTQYF. The CDR3 DNA reads TGCAGCGTTGAGGGCGGGGTGCCTACGCAGTATTTT.

The chain recombines TRBV6-2 or TRBV6-3 with TRBJ1-5; tentatively, D is TRBD1 (6 bases). The CDR3 totals 16 residues. The V gene lost 6 bases and the J gene lost 6 bases, with 21 bases spanning the gap. Looked up from germline, CDR1 is MNHEY and CDR2 is SVGEGT. The CDR3 DNA is TGTGCCAGCAGCCCGGATGGGCAGGGGTTAGGTCAGCCCCAGCATTTT. Amino acids: CASSPDGQGLGQPQHF.